The source of this T cell receptor beta chain is a study of blood T cell repertoires in COVID-19. Study at large: Donors in the United States, Italy and Spain gave samples during acute or convalescent COVID-19. Sample material is recorded as cDNA or gDNA derived from T cells, B-cell-depleted T cells, or PBMCs.

The CDR3 contains 16 residues. Germline V gene sequence: CDR1 MNHEY, CDR2 SMNVEV (reference sequence). V lost 3 bases and J lost 2, with 16 bases in between. Original analysis: Scientists estimated how many nucleated cells there were by amplifying reference gene primers. The method was immunoSEQ multiplex PCR; TCRdb's version includes in-frame clones alone and lacks a portion of them. The DNA was the basis for D and trimming; V, J and clone size are from that table. The table records fewer than 150,000 clones, approximately 80% of them present only once. The chain combines TRBV27 with TRBJ1-1, with D perhaps matching TRBD1 (6 bases). The sample consisted of peripheral blood. The source of this sequence is a woman aged 80 or older in a cohort sampled during active or convalescent COVID-19. CDR3 coding DNA: TGTGCCAGCAGTTTCGAACAGGGAAAGCCAAACACTGAAGCTTTCTTT. This translates into CASSFEQGKPNTEAFF.